The 19 T cell receptor beta chains in this list originate from one sample, sequenced in a study of low-dose radiotherapy and immunotherapy resistance in tumors. Gene-specific TRAV and TRBV primers were used for first-strand cDNA, covering alpha and beta chains. Both a constant-region primer and a V-primer adapter served to amplify TCRs across 15 to 20 PCR cycles. TCRdb called the reads again in MiXCR, with one record for every CDR3 protein. The repertoire consists of over 7,000 distinct CDR3 sequences, with about 70% occurring once and the leading ten covering approximately 6.5%. The source of these receptors is a human donor with advanced metastatic prostate, ovarian, gallbladder or colorectal cancer (not recorded which). This table probably holds off-target reads from a library built for another chain.

J is TRBJ1-2 and V is TRBV29-1, with D tentatively TRBD1 (5 bases). CDR1 is SQVTM and CDR2 is ANQGSEA in the germline V gene. Trimming pared 0 bases from V and 4 bases from J, leaving 18 bases between. The CDR3 runs 16 residues. The CDR3, as DNA: TGCAGCGTTGAAGATCGAACCGGGGGGGGAGGCTATGGCTACACCTTC. Translation: CSVEDRTGGGGYGYTF.

The chain carries TRBV28 and TRBJ1-5; no firm D call. The CDR3 length is 14 residues. V lost 2 bases, J lost 6 bases, and 11 bases lay in between. CDR1 and CDR2 from the germline V gene are MDHEN and SYDVKM. This CDR3 is CASSLISGRQPQHF. For the CDR3, the DNA is TGTGCCAGCAGTTTAATAAGCGGCCGTCAGCCCCAGCATTTT. Filled out from reference TRBV28 and TRBJ1-5, the complete variable domain reads DVKVTQSSRYLVKRTGEKVFLECVQDMDHENMFWYRQDPGLGLRLIYFSYDVKMKEKGDIPEGYSVSREKKERFSLILESASTNQTSMYLCASSLISGRQPQHFGDGTRLSIL.

This clonotype was recorded once. An end of the junction differs from the germline gene, which may be a read error. The rearrangement links TRBV20-1 to TRBJ2-3; the match to TRBD2 covers 7 bases. The CDR3 has 13 amino acids. CDR1 is DFQATT and CDR2 is SNEGSKA in the germline V gene (reference sequence). In DNA form, the CDR3 reads TGCAGTGCGAGAGCGGGGACCTCAAATACGCAGTATTTT. Protein product: CSARAGTSNTQYF.

This sequence joins TRBV6-5 and TRBJ2-1; weak D call: TRBD2 (6 bases). This CDR3 region has 12 residues. The V gene's germline CDR1 is MNHEY and CDR2 SVGAGI. The V end lost 8 bases, the J end lost 6 bases, and 11 bases lay between the germline ends. The CDR3 sequence: CASAAEGNEQFF. The CDR3 DNA reads as TGTGCCAGCGCAGCGGAGGGCAATGAGCAGTTCTTC.

This clonotype was seen a handful of times. This sequence joins TRBV5-4 and TRBJ1-1, with D perhaps TRBD1 (6 bases). Between the trimmed V and J ends, which lost 2 bases and 7 bases, there was a span of 15 bases. The CDR3 is 14 amino acids. Germline V gene lookup returns CDR1 SGHNT and CDR2 YYREEE (reference sequence). CDR3 bases: TGTGCCAGCAGCTTCAAGGGGGGAGGTAATGAAGCTTTCTTT. Protein: CASSFKGGGNEAFF.

The chain's CDR3 is CASSPHLGTGELFF. In DNA form, the CDR3 reads TGTGCCAGCAGTCCCCACCTGGGCACCGGGGAGCTGTTTTTT. The gene calls are TRBV2 and TRBJ2-2, with D unclear. This CDR3 comprises 14 residues. Germline V CDR1 and CDR2: SNHLY, FYNNEI. V lost 5 bases to trimming and J lost 4 bases, with 11 bases between them.

Only a few counts were recorded for this clonotype. The chain joins TRBV20-1 to TRBJ2-1, with TRBD2 matching over 14 bases. CDR1 is DFQATT and CDR2 is SNEGSKA in the germline V gene (reference sequence). V was clipped by 5 bases and J by 8 bases; unmatched bases: 5. The CDR3 is made up of 14 amino acids. The CDR3 nucleotides read TGCAGTGCTGCCGGGACTAGCGGGAGAGATGAGCAGTTCTTC. Translation: CSAAGTSGRDEQFF.

This rearrangement joins TRBV7-8 to TRBJ2-3, with a tentative D call TRBD1 (5 bases). From germline, CDR1 is SGHVS and CDR2 FQNEAQ. The V end was cut by 4 bases, the J end by 6 bases, with 14 bases between. CDR3 length equals 14 residues. CDR3 protein: CASSSISGSDTQYF. CDR3 nucleotides: TGTGCCAGCAGCTCGATATCAGGGTCCGATACGCAGTATTTT.

The rearrangement uses TRBV19 and TRBJ2-1; D possibly corresponds to TRBD1 (6 bases). The V end lost 0 bases, the J end lost 7 bases, and 7 bases lay between the germline ends. The V gene's germline CDR1 is LNHDA and CDR2 SQIVND (reference sequence). The CDR3 spans 13 residues. In DNA form, the CDR3 reads TGTGCCAGTAGTATAGATAGGGGGAATGAGCAGTTCTTC. It encodes CASSIDRGNEQFF.

For this clonotype: One end of the junction varies from germline; a read error may be responsible. The CDR3 bases are TGTGCCAGCAGACAAGGGGAAATACCTCTCTATGGCTACACCTTC. This gives the protein CASRQGEIPLYGYTF. The chain employs TRBV3-1 and TRBJ1-2, with D tentatively TRBD1 (5 bases). CDR1 and CDR2 (germline): LGHDT, YNNKEL (reference sequence). CDR3 length equals 15 residues.

The gene calls are TRBV19 and TRBJ1-1; possibly TRBD1 for D (5 bases). V shed 6 bases and J shed 2 bases, with 16 bases lying between them. Germline values: CDR1 LNHDA, CDR2 SQIVND (reference sequence). The CDR3 covers 15 residues. CDR3 sequence: CASRSRGEGNTEAFF. The CDR3 DNA is TGTGCCAGTAGATCGAGAGGGGAGGGTAACACTGAAGCTTTCTTT.

This rearrangement joins TRBV5-1 to TRBJ2-1, with a possible D match to TRBD1 (7 bases). The germline V and J ends were trimmed by 2 bases and 8 bases, with 23 bases remaining between them. From germline, CDR1 is SGHRS and CDR2 YFSETQ. The CDR3 length is 17 residues. In nucleotides, the CDR3 is TGCGCCAGCAGCTTCGCCCTGGCGGGGTCCCAGGGGGATGAGCAGTTCTTC. It codes for CASSFALAGSQGDEQFF.

This chain uses TRBV29-1 with TRBJ2-1; 7 nucleotides line up with TRBD1. Germline V gene sequence: CDR1 SQVTM, CDR2 ANQGSEA. V lost 0 bases, J lost 5 bases, and 10 bases stayed unmatched. This CDR3 is 16 amino acids long. The CDR3 coding sequence is TGCAGCGTTGAAGATGGGTCCGGGACAGTGAACAATGAGCAGTTCTTC. Translating it yields CSVEDGSGTVNNEQFF.

This chain connects TRBV2 to TRBJ2-7, with D hard to call. Germline CDR1 SNHLY, CDR2 FYNNEI. Trimming pared 8 bases from V and 4 bases from J, leaving 15 bases between. The CDR3 extends over 13 amino acids. CDR3 nucleotides: TGTGCCAGCGAAGGGCGACCAACTTACGAGCAGTACTTC. It is translated as CASEGRPTYEQYF.

This clonotype is classed as medium-sized. The gene calls are TRBV2 and TRBJ2-3; 8 bases are a match to TRBD1. The CDR3 is 14 residues long. The germline V gene has CDR1 SNHLY and CDR2 FYNNEI. With 8 bases clipped from V and 0 bases from J, the junction kept 4 bases outside the gene matches. CDR3 loop: CASQGAQSTDTQYF. In nucleotides, the CDR3 is TGTGCCAGCCAGGGGGCACAGAGCACAGATACGCAGTATTTT.

The CDR3 nucleotides are TGTGCCAGCAGCCGCGGCGGGGAGATCTACGAGCAGTACTTC. Encoded protein: CASSRGGEIYEQYF. This rearrangement joins TRBV3-1 to TRBJ2-7; a possible D gene is TRBD2 (6 bases). There are 14 residues in the CDR3. V lost 4 bases and J 3 bases, leaving 13 bases between the germline ends. CDR1 LGHDT and CDR2 YNNKEL come from the germline V gene (reference sequence).

The gene calls are TRBV30 and TRBJ2-3; D not certain. The CDR3 has 12 residues. V lost 4 bases, J lost 7 bases, and 12 bases lay in between. CDR1 GTSNPN and CDR2 SVGIG come from the germline V gene (reference sequence). This CDR3 reads CAWKSPPNTQYF. The CDR3 DNA is TGTGCCTGGAAATCGCCCCCCAATACGCAGTATTTT.

This chain links TRBV14 with TRBJ2-7, with 13 bases lining up with TRBD2. V was clipped by 0 bases and J by 5 bases; unmatched bases: 16. From germline, CDR1 is SGHDN and CDR2 FVKESK. This CDR3 is 20 amino acids long. The CDR3 reads CASSQDPRTGTSGNIHEQYF. The DNA for the CDR3 is TGTGCCAGCAGCCAAGATCCTCGAACCGGGACTAGCGGGAATATCCACGAGCAGTACTTC. Based on the CDR3 plus reference TRBV14 and TRBJ2-7, the full variable domain is EAGVTQFPSHSVIEKGQTVTLRCDPISGHDNLYWYRRVMGKEIKFLLHFVKESKQDESGMPNNRFLAERTGGTYSTLKVQPAELEDSGVYFCASSQDPRTGTSGNIHEQYFGPGTRLTVT.

This rearrangement joins TRBV19 to TRBJ2-1; D uncertain. V was shortened by 2 bases and J by 4 bases, with 6 bases between the two germline ends. The CDR3 is made up of 13 amino acids. CDR1 LNHDA and CDR2 SQIVND come from the germline V gene (reference sequence). Written as DNA, the CDR3 is TGTGCCAGTAGTATAACTCTTTACAATGAGCAGTTCTTC. The encoded protein is CASSITLYNEQFF.